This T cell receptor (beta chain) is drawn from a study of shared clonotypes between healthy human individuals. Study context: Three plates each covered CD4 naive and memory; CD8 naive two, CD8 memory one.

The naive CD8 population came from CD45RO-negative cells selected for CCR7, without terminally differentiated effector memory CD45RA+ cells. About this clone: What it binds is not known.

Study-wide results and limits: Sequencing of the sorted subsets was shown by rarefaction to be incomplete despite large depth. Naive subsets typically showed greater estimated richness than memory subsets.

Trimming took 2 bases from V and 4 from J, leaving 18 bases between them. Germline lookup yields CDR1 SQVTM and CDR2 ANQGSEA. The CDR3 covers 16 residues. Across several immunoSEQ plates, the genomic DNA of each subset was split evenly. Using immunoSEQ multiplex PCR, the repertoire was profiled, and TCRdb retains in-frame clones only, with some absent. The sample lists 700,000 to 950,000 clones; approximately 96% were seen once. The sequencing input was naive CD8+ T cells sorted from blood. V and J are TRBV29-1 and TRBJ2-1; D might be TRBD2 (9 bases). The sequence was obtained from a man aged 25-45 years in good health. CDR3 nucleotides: TGCAGCGTTGAATCCGCGGGGGGGACAGGTTACAATGAGCAGTTCTTC. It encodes CSVESAGGTGYNEQFF.